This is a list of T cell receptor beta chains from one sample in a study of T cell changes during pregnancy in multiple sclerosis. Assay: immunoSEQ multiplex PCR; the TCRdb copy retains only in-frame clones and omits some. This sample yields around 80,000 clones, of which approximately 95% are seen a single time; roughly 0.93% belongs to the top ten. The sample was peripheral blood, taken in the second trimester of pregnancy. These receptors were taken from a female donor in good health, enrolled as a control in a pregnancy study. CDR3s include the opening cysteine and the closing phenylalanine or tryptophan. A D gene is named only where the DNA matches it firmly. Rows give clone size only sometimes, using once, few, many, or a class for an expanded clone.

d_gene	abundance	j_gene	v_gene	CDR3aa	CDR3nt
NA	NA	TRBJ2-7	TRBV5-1	CASSIEDSRSEQYF	TGCGCCAGCAGCATTGAGGACAGCCGCTCTGAGCAGTACTTC
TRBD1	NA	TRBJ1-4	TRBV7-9	CASSSRGGQGTKLFF	TGTGCCAGCAGCTCACGAGGAGGACAGGGGACAAAACTGTTTTTT
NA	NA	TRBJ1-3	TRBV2	CASSAYSGNTIYF	TGTGCCAGCAGCGCGTACTCTGGAAACACCATATATTTT
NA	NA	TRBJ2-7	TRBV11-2	CASSFGTQAYEQYF	TGTGCCAGCAGCTTTGGGACTCAAGCCTACGAGCAGTACTTC
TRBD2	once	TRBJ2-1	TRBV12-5	CASGLTSGNSYNEQFF	TGTGCTAGTGGACTCACTAGCGGGAATTCCTACAATGAGCAGTTCTTC
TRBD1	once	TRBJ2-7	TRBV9	CASSVGWGQGRDEQYF	TGTGCCAGCAGCGTAGGGTGGGGACAGGGGAGAGACGAGCAGTACTTC
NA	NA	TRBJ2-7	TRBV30	CAWSVVAGPYEQYF	TGTGCCTGGAGTGTGGTCGCGGGTCCCTACGAGCAGTACTTC
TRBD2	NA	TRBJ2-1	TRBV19	CASSSTSGSYNEQFF	TGTGCCAGTAGCTCCACTAGCGGGAGCTACAATGAGCAGTTCTTC
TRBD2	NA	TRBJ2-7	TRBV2	CASSLSGKGSYEQYF	TGTGCCAGCAGTCTTAGCGGGAAGGGGTCCTACGAGCAGTACTTC
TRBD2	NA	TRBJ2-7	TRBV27	CASRIKRGTSYEQYF	TGTGCCAGCCGTATTAAGCGGGGGACCTCCTACGAGCAGTACTTC
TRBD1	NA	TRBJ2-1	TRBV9	CASSVSTGGDEQFF	TGTGCCAGCAGCGTATCGACAGGGGGCGATGAGCAGTTCTTC
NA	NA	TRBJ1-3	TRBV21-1	CASTLSSGNTIYF	TGTGCCAGCACCCTGAGCTCTGGAAACACCATATATTTT
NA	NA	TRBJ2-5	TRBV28	CASSPRAPGSQETQYF	TGTGCCAGCAGTCCTCGGGCACCTGGGAGCCAAGAGACCCAGTACTTC
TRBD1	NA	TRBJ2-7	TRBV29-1	CSVEAPTGTTYEQYF	TGCAGCGTTGAAGCCCCGACAGGGACCACCTACGAGCAGTACTTC
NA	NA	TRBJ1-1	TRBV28	CASSLSPRGNTEAFF	TGTGCCAGCAGTTTAAGCCCCCGCGGGAACACTGAAGCTTTCTTT
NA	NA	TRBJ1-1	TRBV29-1	CSVETGKGAEAFF	TGCAGCGTTGAAACAGGGAAAGGGGCTGAAGCTTTCTTT